A single sample is the source of the 3 T cell receptor beta chains below, sequenced in a study of blood T cell repertoires in COVID-19. Method: immunoSEQ multiplex PCR; TCRdb's copy keeps in-frame clones and lacks some. The sample holds about 170,000 clones, around 82% seen once. The sequenced sample consisted of peripheral blood. These receptors were taken from a woman aged 35 to 49 with COVID-19, enrolled during active disease.

The CDR3 DNA is TGTGCCAGCAGTCCCTGGACACTAAACTATGGCTACACCTTC. Translating gives CASSPWTLNYGYTF. V usage is TRBV27 and J usage is TRBJ1-2; maybe TRBD1 (5 bases). This CDR3 spans 14 amino acids. Between the trimmed V and J ends, which lost 5 bases and 2 bases, there was a span of 12 bases. Germline CDR1 is MNHEY and CDR2 is SMNVEV (reference sequence).

The chain recombines TRBV6-5 with TRBJ1-4; a possible D gene is TRBD1 (5 bases). Deletions cut 0 bases from V and 7 bases from J, with 12 bases between. CDR1 MNHEY and CDR2 SVGAGI come from the germline V gene. This CDR3 contains 15 residues. The CDR3 sequence is CASSYSSGVGEKLFF. The CDR3 DNA follows: TGTGCCAGCAGTTACTCGTCGGGGGTTGGTGAAAAACTGTTTTTT.

The rearrangement links TRBV12-3 or TRBV12-4 to TRBJ2-7; D might be TRBD1 (5 bases). This CDR3 has 13 residues. Trimming removed 6 bases at V and 1 base at J, with 10 bases between. The CDR3 sequence: CASSPTVSYEQYF. The CDR3 nucleotides are TGTGCCAGCAGCCCGACAGTTTCCTACGAGCAGTACTTC.